The 21 T cell receptor beta chains below come from one sample, sequenced in a study of CD8+CD57+ T cells in acquired aplastic anemia. The sequenced patients had an expansion of CD8+CD57+ cells seen by flow cytometry. Profiles of TCR beta VDJ and CDR3 were generated from a genomic DNA template. From the reads, TCRdb called clonotypes with MiXCR, one entry per CDR3 protein. The table records 450,000 to 550,000 distinct CDR3 sequences, roughly 34% of them present only once. Input material: sorted CD4+, CD8+, or CD8+CD57+ T cells (not recorded which) from PBMCs. These receptors all come from a human donor with aplastic anemia.

This clonotype has at least ten counts. The chain uses TRBV29-1 and TRBJ1-2; D is unresolved. Trimming took 4 bases from V and 4 from J, leaving 10 bases between them. This CDR3 is 12 amino acids long. Germline-derived CDR1 and CDR2 are SQVTM and ANQGSEA. CDR3 in amino acids: CSVVDRVYGYTF. In DNA form, the CDR3 reads TGCAGCGTTGTTGACCGAGTCTATGGCTACACCTTC.

CDR3 sequence reads: CASSSTGLSSTEAFF. CDR3 nucleotide sequence: TGCGCCAGCAGCTCGACAGGGCTCAGTAGCACTGAAGCTTTCTTT. The V and J genes are TRBV5-1 and TRBJ1-1, with 7 bases lining up with TRBD1. Trimming removed 3 bases from V and 4 bases from J; junction bases left unmatched: 9. The CDR3 is 15 amino acids. Germline CDR1 reads SGHRS; CDR2 reads YFSETQ.

In its sample, this clonotype was seen a few times. In DNA form, the CDR3 reads TGTGCCAGCAGCTGGGGGACAGGGCCGTCCTACGAGCAGTACTTC. Protein: CASSWGTGPSYEQYF. The chain links TRBV5-6 to TRBJ2-7; 9 nucleotides match TRBD1. The V segment lost 3 bases and the J segment 1 base; nucleotides outside the gene matches: 5. Germline CDR1 SGHDT, CDR2 YYEEEE. The length of the CDR3 is 15 residues.

This clonotype was recorded only once. The chain links TRBV7-2 to TRBJ1-2; 9 bases line up with TRBD1. Germline V gene sequence: CDR1 SGHTA, CDR2 FQGNSA. This CDR3 is built from 13 residues. Trimming took 2 bases from V and 8 from J; bases not matched to a gene: 3. The chain's CDR3 is CASSLRDREGYTF. In DNA, the CDR3 is TGTGCCAGCAGCTTACGGGACAGGGAGGGCTACACCTTC.

Note on this clonotype: With a much larger clone just one base away, this may be a read error. The chain is built from TRBV7-8 and TRBJ1-1; D unclear. Trimming cost V 5 bases and J 4 bases, with 11 bases left between them. Per the germline V gene, CDR1 is SGHVS and CDR2 is FQNEAQ. There are 13 residues in the CDR3. In nucleotides, the CDR3 is TGTGCCAGCAGCCTAAAAACGGGCACTGAAGCTTTCTTT. It is translated as CASSLKTGTEAFF.

This clonotype was counted ten times or more. The V call is TRBV5-1, the J call TRBJ2-5, with D unresolved. CDR3 length: 13 amino acids. V dropped 2 bases and J dropped 1 base, with 6 bases sitting between them. The germline CDR1 and CDR2 sequences are SGHRS and YFSETQ. The CDR3 DNA sequence: TGCGCCAGCAGCTTCCAGGTCCAAGAGACCCAGTACTTC. As protein: CASSFQVQETQYF.

There are many counts of this clonotype. The chain joins TRBV2 to TRBJ1-1; D is possibly TRBD1 (5 bases). The germline V gene encodes CDR1 SNHLY and CDR2 FYNNEI. V gave up 5 bases and J gave up 1 base, with 11 bases separating them. The CDR3 is 14 amino acids. CDR3 in amino acids: CASSTEGRNTEAFF. The DNA for the CDR3 is TGTGCCAGCAGTACCGAGGGGAGGAACACTGAAGCTTTCTTT.

This clonotype occurred many times. The rearrangement links TRBV15 to TRBJ1-5; no reliable D call. The germline V gene has CDR1 LNHNV and CDR2 YYDKDF (reference sequence). The CDR3 spans 13 residues. Trimming took off 5 bases at V and 7 bases at J, with 12 bases between the two ends. The CDR3 DNA reads TGTGCCACCAGCGTCCTCAGCGGACAGCCCCAGCATTTT. Translated, it gives CATSVLSGQPQHF.

This clonotype showed up many times. The rearrangement links TRBV7-9 to TRBJ1-2, with D perhaps matching TRBD1 (6 bases). The CDR3 runs 13 residues. Germline V gives CDR1 SEHNR, CDR2 FQNEAQ (reference sequence). The ends were cut back, 6 bases at V and 3 bases at J, with 11 bases in the middle. The CDR3 bases are TGTGCCAGCAGTCTAGGGGGACACTATGGCTACACCTTC. This translates into CASSLGGHYGYTF. The whole variable domain, filled in from reference TRBV7-9 and TRBJ1-2, reads DTGVSQNPRHKITKRGQNVTFRCDPISEHNRLYWYRQTLGQGPEFLTYFQNEAQLEKSRLLSDRFSAERPKGSFSTLEIQRTEQGDSAMYLCASSLGGHYGYTFGSGTRLTVV.

The gene calls are TRBV10-3 and TRBJ1-2; TRBD1 might be the D (6 bases). CDR3 size: 14 residues. Trimming removed 7 bases at V and 5 bases at J, with 17 bases between. Germline V gene sequence: CDR1 ENHRY, CDR2 SYGVKD. The CDR3 is CAIKEGLGAYGYTF. The CDR3 coding sequence is TGTGCCATCAAGGAGGGATTGGGGGCGTATGGCTACACCTTC.

The chain recombines TRBV20-1 with TRBJ2-1; D is unclear. V lost 0 bases and J lost 6, with 12 bases in between. Germline CDR1 and CDR2: DFQATT and SNEGSKA (reference sequence). CDR3 length equals 14 residues. In nucleotides, the CDR3 is TGCAGTGCTAGAGATTCCCCAGCCCCCAATGAGCAGTTCTTC. Residues: CSARDSPAPNEQFF.

Only a few counts were recorded for this clonotype. This chain connects TRBV2 to TRBJ1-1, with a possible D match to TRBD1 (6 bases). The CDR3 sequence is 14 residues long. Germline V gene lookup returns CDR1 SNHLY and CDR2 FYNNEI. The V end lost 3 bases, the J end lost 7 bases, and 15 bases lay between the germline ends. The chain's CDR3 is CASSELTGLIEAFF. Written as DNA, the CDR3 is TGTGCCAGCAGTGAGTTAACAGGGCTAATTGAAGCTTTCTTT. Variable domain in full (rest from reference TRBV2 and TRBJ1-1): EPEVTQTPSHQVTQMGQEVILRCVPISNHLYFYWYRQILGQKVEFLVSFYNNEISEKSEIFDDQFSVERPDGSNFTLKIRSTKLEDSAMYFCASSELTGLIEAFFGQGTRLTVV.

This clonotype was recorded at least ten times. The chain combines TRBV7-2 with TRBJ2-7, with 8 bases that match TRBD2. Germline assignment: CDR1 SGHTA and CDR2 FQGNSA. Germline trimming cut 5 bases from V and 7 bases from J; bases unmatched to any gene: 13. The CDR3 runs 15 residues. CDR3 coding DNA: TGTGCCAGCAGCACAACCGGGGGGGCGGCTGGGGAGCAGTACTTC. As protein: CASSTTGGAAGEQYF.

The J gene is TRBJ2-3, the V gene TRBV5-1; 7 bases agree with TRBD2. CDR1 SGHRS and CDR2 YFSETQ come from the germline V gene. CDR3 length: 18 residues. V gave up 2 bases and J gave up 2 bases; unmatched junction bases: 14. The CDR3 DNA reads as TGCGCCAGCAGCTTCTTCGGTCGACAGCGGGGTGACACAGATACGCAGTATTTT. Amino acid sequence: CASSFFGRQRGDTDTQYF.

The sample holds many counts of this clonotype. The V and J genes are TRBV19 and TRBJ1-1; D remains ambiguous. Deletions cut 5 bases from V and 2 bases from J, with 12 bases between. The CDR3 spans 14 residues. The germline V gene has CDR1 LNHDA and CDR2 SQIVND (reference sequence). The CDR3 sequence is CASSALGPNTEAFF. The CDR3, as DNA: TGTGCCAGTAGTGCGCTAGGACCAAACACTGAAGCTTTCTTT. Combining the CDR3 with reference TRBV19 and TRBJ1-1 gives the whole variable domain DGGITQSPKYLFRKEGQNVTLSCEQNLNHDAMYWYRQDPGQGLRLIYYSQIVNDFQKGDIAEGYSVSREKKESFPLTVTSAQKNPTAFYLCASSALGPNTEAFFGQGTRLTVV.

This clonotype appeared many times. V is TRBV2 and J is TRBJ2-6; D remains unclear. With 7 bases removed from V and 2 bases from J, the gap between germline ends came to 6 bases. The CDR3 runs 13 residues. Germline CDR1 and CDR2: SNHLY and FYNNEI. CDR3 sequence reads: CASTSTGANVLTF. In nucleotides, the CDR3 is TGTGCCAGCACCTCTACTGGGGCCAACGTCCTGACTTTC.

The table lists this clonotype with many counts. At one boundary the junction diverges from the germline segment, which might be a read error. The V call is TRBV7-2, the J call TRBJ1-6; tentative D call: TRBD1 (5 bases). The CDR3 loop spans 14 amino acids. Germline V lookup: CDR1 SGHTA, CDR2 FQGNSA. Here the CDR3 reads CASSLEGSNSPLHF. Here the CDR3 DNA reads TGCGCCAGCAGCTTGGAGGGGTCCAATTCACCCCTCCACTTT.

V usage is TRBV7-2 and J usage is TRBJ1-1; possible D gene TRBD1, 5 bases. Trimming pared 4 bases from V and 0 bases from J, leaving 12 bases between. The germline V gene encodes CDR1 SGHTA and CDR2 FQGNSA. The CDR3 contains 15 residues. This CDR3 reads CASSSRAGVNTEAFF. For the CDR3, the DNA is TGTGCCAGCAGCTCCAGGGCGGGCGTGAACACTGAAGCTTTCTTT. The complete variable domain, with remaining parts taken from reference TRBV7-2 and TRBJ1-1, reads GAGVSQSPSNKVTEKGKDVELRCDPISGHTALYWYRQSLGQGLEFLIYFQGNSAPDKSGLPSDRFSAERTGGSVSTLTIQRTQQEDSAVYLCASSSRAGVNTEAFFGQGTRLTVV.

The rearrangement uses TRBV7-9 and TRBJ2-7, with 10 bases fitting TRBD2. CDR1 SEHNR and CDR2 FQNEAQ come from the germline V gene (reference sequence). Trimming took 5 bases from V and 0 from J; bases not matched to a gene: 7. The CDR3 covers 16 residues. The CDR3 spells CASSTERGGLSYEQYF. The CDR3, as DNA: TGTGCCAGCAGCACCGAGCGGGGGGGCCTCTCCTACGAGCAGTACTTC.

Regarding this clonotype: This may come from a read error, since a much larger clone is one base off. This sequence joins TRBV5-1 and TRBJ1-6, with TRBD1 identical over 8 bases. The junction had 12 bases not matched to a gene; V was cut back by 7 bases and J by 3 bases. This CDR3 is 17 amino acids long. Per the germline V gene, CDR1 is SGHRS and CDR2 is YFSETQ. CDR3 protein: CASGRGQGDGYNSPLHF. CDR3 sequence (DNA): TGCGCCAGCGGCCGCGGACAGGGAGATGGCTATAATTCACCCCTCCACTTT. Together with reference TRBV5-1 and TRBJ1-6, the CDR3 gives the full variable domain: KAGVTQTPRYLIKTRGQQVTLSCSPISGHRSVSWYQQTPGQGLQFLFEYFSETQRNKGNFPGRFSGRQFSNSRSEMNVSTLELGDSALYLCASGRGQGDGYNSPLHFGNGTRLTVT.

The chain uses TRBV4-3 and TRBJ1-3; no reliable D call. The CDR3 covers 15 residues. Germline CDR1 is LGHNA and CDR2 is YSLEER. The V and J ends lost 1 base and 2 bases respectively, with 9 bases between them. Here the CDR3 reads CASSQVEGPGNTIYF. The CDR3 region has the DNA TGCGCCAGCAGCCAAGTAGAAGGACCTGGAAACACCATATATTTT.